One and the same sample provided the 21 T cell receptor beta chains below, sequenced in a study of CD8+ T cells in alopecia areata. Investigators isolated RNA and reverse transcribed it into cDNA to act as the sequencing template. Assay: immunoSEQ multiplex PCR; the TCRdb copy retains only in-frame clones and omits some. The table shows about 110,000 clones, with approximately 54% occurring only once. Stated treatment: oral pan-JAK inhibitor, 5-10 mg twice daily. Sequencing was performed on CD8+ T cells sorted from blood, taken at week 24, from a patient treated with tofacitinib. All receptors derive from a human donor with alopecia areata.

V is TRBV7-3 and J is TRBJ2-2; D is unclear. The germline V and J ends were trimmed by 6 bases and 6 bases, with 2 bases remaining between them. The CDR3 sequence is 10 residues long. Germline values: CDR1 SGHTA, CDR2 FQGTGA. CDR3 bases: TGTGCCAGCAGTCCCGGGGAGCTGTTTTTT. Protein product: CASSPGELFF. The full variable domain, rest sourced from reference TRBV7-3 and TRBJ2-2, is GAGVSQTPSNKVTEKGKYVELRCDPISGHTALYWYRQSLGQGPEFLIYFQGTGAADDSGLPNDRFFAVRPEGSVSTLKIQRTERGDSAVYLCASSPGELFFGEGSRLTVL.

This clone was recorded once. The rearrangement joins TRBV4-1 to TRBJ2-2; maybe TRBD1 (5 bases). Germline V gives CDR1 MGHRA, CDR2 YSYEKL. Deletions cut 3 bases from V and 0 bases from J, with 8 bases between. CDR3 length equals 15 residues. The DNA of the CDR3 is TGCGCCAGCAGCCACAGGGCCACGAACACCGGGGAGCTGTTTTTT. Translated: CASSHRATNTGELFF.

This clone has just a few counts. V and J are TRBV6-5 and TRBJ2-1, with D hard to call. Looked up from germline, CDR1 is MNHEY and CDR2 is SVGAGI. The CDR3 runs to 13 residues. V lost 2 bases, J lost 8 bases, and 10 bases lay in between. Here the CDR3 reads CASSYVAGDEQFF. In nucleotides, the CDR3 is TGTGCCAGCAGTTACGTAGCAGGCGATGAGCAGTTCTTC.

This clone appeared a few times. The sample holds other DNA sequences that translate to the same CDR3. This chain connects TRBV11-2 to TRBJ2-3; 7 bases map to TRBD2. Germline CDR1 is SGHAT and CDR2 is FQNNGV. The CDR3 has 15 amino acids. Trimming at V came to 5 bases and at J to 1 base, leaving 6 bases not matched to a gene. CDR3 nucleotides: TGTGCCAGCAGCCTACTGGCGGGGGGCACAGATACGCAGTATTTT. Encoded protein: CASSLLAGGTDTQYF.

The chain recombines TRBV27 with TRBJ1-1; 7 bases are shared with TRBD1. The CDR3 is 14 residues long. The J segment lost 0 bases and the V segment lost 8 bases, leaving 6 bases of the junction unmatched. CDR1 and CDR2 (germline): MNHEY, SMNVEV (reference sequence). The DNA for the CDR3 is TGTGCCAGCTCGGACAGGACCTTGAACACTGAAGCTTTCTTT. Protein sequence: CASSDRTLNTEAFF.

The genes are TRBV11-2 and TRBJ1-1; 8 nucleotides agree with TRBD1. The V gene end was trimmed by 5 bases and the J gene end by 5 bases; junction bases not matched to a gene: 7. The CDR3 is made up of 14 amino acids. Germline V gives CDR1 SGHAT, CDR2 FQNNGV. CDR3 sequence reads: CASSLTGGRTEAFF. The CDR3 DNA reads TGTGCCAGCAGCCTAACAGGGGGAAGGACTGAAGCTTTCTTT.

V and J are TRBV29-1 and TRBJ2-7; D not resolved. There are 14 residues in the CDR3. Germline assignment: CDR1 SQVTM and CDR2 ANQGSEA. Deletions cut 6 bases from V and 2 bases from J, with 17 bases between. CDR3 amino acids: CSVAGALNPYEQYF. The CDR3 DNA reads as TGCAGCGTAGCCGGCGCTTTGAACCCCTACGAGCAGTACTTC.

The chain combines TRBV29-1 with TRBJ1-2, with D possibly TRBD1 on 6 matching bases. The CDR3 has 15 amino acids. From germline, CDR1 is SQVTM and CDR2 ANQGSEA. Trimming took 1 base from V and 5 from J, leaving 17 bases between them. The CDR3 DNA is TGCAGCGTTGAAGCCCCCCGGACAGTGTCTTATGGCTACACCTTC. Translation gives CSVEAPRTVSYGYTF.

This chain links TRBV27 with TRBJ2-3; perhaps D is TRBD1 or TRBD2 (6 bases each). The CDR3 totals 16 residues. Between the trimmed V and J ends, which lost 6 bases and 6 bases, there was a span of 22 bases. The germline V gene has CDR1 MNHEY and CDR2 SMNVEV (reference sequence). The CDR3 reads CASSLWGAFKSDTQYF. Here the CDR3 DNA reads TGTGCCAGCAGCCTGTGGGGGGCCTTTAAATCTGATACGCAGTATTTT.

This clone showed up just a few times. CDR3 residues: CASSIVDRDEKLFF. In DNA form, the CDR3 reads TGTGCCAGTAGTATCGTGGACAGGGATGAAAAACTGTTTTTT. The V call is TRBV19, the J call TRBJ1-4; 8 bases match TRBD1. The CDR3 extends over 14 amino acids. Germline V lookup: CDR1 LNHDA, CDR2 SQIVND (reference sequence). V shed 3 bases and J 6 bases; nucleotides not matched to a gene: 3.

This clone was seen only a few times. A junction end diverges from the germline sequence, so it may reflect a read error. The chain uses TRBV7-3 and TRBJ2-7; 10 nucleotides line up with TRBD1. Germline CDR1 and CDR2: SGHTA and FQGTGA. The CDR3 has 14 amino acids. The CDR3 loop is CASSLTGTGDEQYF. The CDR3 bases are TGTGCCAGCAGTTTAACCGGGACAGGGGACGAGCAGTACTTC.

The chain is built from TRBV6-6 and TRBJ1-2; 7 bases line up with TRBD1. V trimming: 2 bases; J trimming: 7 bases; junction bases outside the gene matches: 1. The germline gives CDR1 MNHNY, CDR2 SVGAGI (reference sequence). This CDR3 is built from 12 residues. The CDR3 reads CASSYDRAGYTF. CDR3 DNA: TGTGCCAGCAGTTACGACAGGGCTGGCTACACCTTC.

This clone was seen a handful of times. The J gene is TRBJ2-7, the V gene TRBV7-9; D tentatively fits TRBD1 or TRBD2 (5 bases each). Trimming pared 7 bases from V and 2 bases from J, leaving 15 bases between. Per the germline V gene, CDR1 is SEHNR and CDR2 is FQNEAQ (reference sequence). The CDR3 is 14 residues long. CDR3 region: CASTPRDAAYEQYF. The CDR3 bases are TGTGCCAGCACCCCCCGGGACGCCGCCTACGAGCAGTACTTC.

The chain carries TRBV11-1 and TRBJ2-7; possible D gene TRBD2, 7 bases. V lost 2 bases and J lost 7, with 18 bases in between. The CDR3 is 15 residues long. Germline loops: CDR1 SGHAT, CDR2 FQDESV (reference sequence). The CDR3 nucleotides read TGTGCCAGCAGCTTACTGACGGGGGGCCCCTCGGAGCAGTACTTC. This encodes CASSLLTGGPSEQYF. The full variable domain, in which reference TRBV11-1 and TRBJ2-7 provide the parts outside the CDR3, is EAEVAQSPRYKITEKSQAVAFWCDPISGHATLYWYRQILGQGPELLVQFQDESVVDDSQLPKDRFSAERLKGVDSTLKIQPAELGDSAMYLCASSLLTGGPSEQYFGPGTRLTVT.

This clone was detected only a few times. The V call is TRBV7-9, the J call TRBJ1-1, with no clear D. With 5 bases removed from V and 1 base from J, the gap between germline ends came to 8 bases. Germline lookup yields CDR1 SEHNR and CDR2 FQNEAQ (reference sequence). The CDR3 length is 13 residues. DNA of the CDR3: TGTGCCAGCAGCCAGACGGGGAACACTGAAGCTTTCTTT. Translated, it gives CASSQTGNTEAFF.

The V gene is TRBV6-6, the J gene TRBJ2-7, with 9 bases aligning to TRBD1. This CDR3 contains 15 residues. Germline V gene lookup returns CDR1 MNHNY and CDR2 SVGAGI (reference sequence). V lost 6 bases, J lost 0 bases, and 6 bases stayed unmatched. The CDR3 DNA reads TGTGCCAGCAGACCCGGGACAGGGAGCTCCTACGAGCAGTACTTC. It is translated as CASRPGTGSSYEQYF.

This chain joins TRBV7-9 and TRBJ1-2, with TRBD1 matching over 7 bases. CDR1 and CDR2 (germline): SEHNR, FQNEAQ (reference sequence). The CDR3 consists of 15 residues. V trimming: 5 bases; J trimming: 4 bases; junction bases outside the gene matches: 10. In DNA, the CDR3 is TGTGCCAGCAGCACCGGGACAGCTGTCTTCTATGGCTACACCTTC. It translates to CASSTGTAVFYGYTF. Combining the CDR3 with reference TRBV7-9 and TRBJ1-2 gives the whole variable domain DTGVSQNPRHKITKRGQNVTFRCDPISEHNRLYWYRQTLGQGPEFLTYFQNEAQLEKSRLLSDRFSAERPKGSFSTLEIQRTEQGDSAMYLCASSTGTAVFYGYTFGSGTRLTVV.

This clone showed up many times. Other DNA sequences in this sample translate to the same CDR3. The rearrangement uses TRBV6-4 and TRBJ2-3, with TRBD2 identical over 11 bases. The length of the CDR3 is 16 residues. Trimming at V came to 0 bases and at J to 2 bases, leaving 1 base not matched to a gene. Germline V lookup: CDR1 MRHNA, CDR2 SNTAGT. The CDR3: CASSDSSGGATDTQYF. The CDR3 DNA reads TGTGCCAGCAGTGACTCTAGCGGGGGGGCCACAGATACGCAGTATTTT.

CDR3: CASSLGSGSEQYF. CDR3 sequence (DNA): TGCGCCAGCAGCTTGGGTTCAGGATCGGAGCAGTACTTC. The rearrangement links TRBV5-1 to TRBJ2-7; D uncertain. This CDR3 has 13 residues. The ends were cut back, 0 bases at V and 7 bases at J, with 11 bases in the middle. Germline loops: CDR1 SGHRS, CDR2 YFSETQ. Full variable domain (missing parts from reference TRBV5-1 and TRBJ2-7): KAGVTQTPRYLIKTRGQQVTLSCSPISGHRSVSWYQQTPGQGLQFLFEYFSETQRNKGNFPGRFSGRQFSNSRSEMNVSTLELGDSALYLCASSLGSGSEQYFGPGTRLTVT.

The chain carries TRBV5-1 and TRBJ2-7; D possibly corresponds to TRBD1 (5 bases). The CDR3 runs 14 residues. Trimming pared 0 bases from V and 3 bases from J, leaving 10 bases between. CDR1 SGHRS and CDR2 YFSETQ come from the germline V gene. CDR3 loop: CASSLDRQIYEQYF. In nucleotides, the CDR3 is TGCGCCAGCAGCTTGGACAGACAGATCTACGAGCAGTACTTC.

The J gene is TRBJ2-7, the V gene TRBV6-5; D gene ambiguous. Germline loops: CDR1 MNHEY, CDR2 SVGAGI. The CDR3 spans 12 residues. V lost 6 bases, J lost 7 bases, and 13 bases lay in between. The CDR3 DNA follows: TGTGCCAGCAGCGCGCTTTGGGGTGAGCAGTACTTC. Translated, it gives CASSALWGEQYF.